A single sample is the source of the 22 T cell receptor beta chains below, sequenced in a study of immune evolution from preneoplasia to lung adenocarcinoma (dated by TCRdb to the early 2020s). The receptor library was made with the immunoSEQ multiplex PCR assay. Imported from immuneACCESS, the table was reduced by TCRdb to in-frame sequences with V and J called. These copies leave out some clones; in studies compared against another copy, an unresolved V gene accounts for under half, and the cause of the remainder is not known. The sample table holds 5,800 or so clones, of which about 80% were seen once. The ten largest clonotypes hold about 10% of the sample. Sequencing was carried out using FFPE minimally invasive lung adenocarcinoma tissue. The sample's cell subset or site label is to be understood as: micro-invasive lung adenocarcinoma (MIA). Receptor source: a person aged 55-80 years with lung adenocarcinoma.

This chain uses TRBV7-2 with TRBJ2-1; 15 nucleotides agree with TRBD2. V was clipped by 5 bases and J by 7 bases; unmatched bases: 9. The CDR3 contains 17 residues. Germline lookup yields CDR1 SGHTA and CDR2 FQGNSA. The CDR3 bases are TGTGCCAGCAGCCATTGGACTAGCGGGAGGGCAGGGAATGAGCAGTTCTTC. This encodes CASSHWTSGRAGNEQFF.

The chain carries TRBV29-1 and TRBJ2-3, with D possibly TRBD2 on 5 matching bases. The CDR3 loop spans 14 amino acids. Germline V CDR1 and CDR2: SQVTM, ANQGSEA. Trimming stripped 8 bases from V and 5 bases from J, with 20 bases between. The CDR3 region is CSSGLGVVGDTQYF. For the CDR3, the DNA is TGCAGCTCCGGTCTGGGAGTGGTTGGAGATACGCAGTATTTT.

The V gene is TRBV7-2, the J gene TRBJ2-1; 10 nucleotides match TRBD2. V trimming: 5 bases; J trimming: 8 bases; junction bases outside the gene matches: 18. The CDR3 has 18 residues. Germline V CDR1 and CDR2: SGHTA, FQGNSA. The CDR3 loop reads CASSPGLLGLAVPHEQFF. CDR3 coding DNA: TGTGCCAGCAGCCCCGGGCTCCTAGGACTAGCGGTACCTCATGAGCAGTTCTTC.

The V gene is TRBV12-5, the J gene TRBJ2-1, with 11 bases matching TRBD2. CDR3 length equals 16 residues. Looked up from germline, CDR1 is LGHNT and CDR2 is FRNRAP. With 1 base clipped from V and 8 bases from J, the junction kept 7 bases outside the gene matches. This CDR3 is CASGLGSSGRFDEQFF. CDR3 DNA: TGTGCTAGTGGTTTGGGGTCTAGCGGGAGGTTCGATGAGCAGTTCTTC.

V usage is TRBV21-1 and J usage is TRBJ1-2; TRBD1 is taken as the D call from the table, unchecked against the DNA. TRBV21-1 is flagged as a pseudogene. This CDR3 comprises 18 residues. The CDR3 sequence: CASSKGAFSTGTNYGYTF. The CDR3 DNA sequence: TGTGCCAGCAGCAAGGGGGCTTTTTCGACAGGGACTAACTATGGCTACACCTTC.

The V call is TRBV7-9, the J call TRBJ2-7; a weak D match, TRBD2 (6 bases). Germline CDR1 and CDR2: SEHNR and FQNEAQ (reference sequence). The CDR3 sequence is 14 residues long. The ends were cut back, 1 base at V and 5 bases at J, with 12 bases in the middle. CDR3 in amino acids: CASSLGRGSHEQYF. DNA of the CDR3: TGTGCCAGCAGCTTAGGGCGGGGCTCTCACGAGCAGTACTTC.

The V and J genes are TRBV28 and TRBJ1-1; 7 bases map to TRBD1. The CDR3 spans 13 residues. Germline CDR1 reads MDHEN; CDR2 reads SYDVKM. V trimming: 2 bases; J trimming: 11 bases; junction bases outside the gene matches: 8. CDR3 region: CASSLLRGRVAFF. The CDR3 DNA follows: TGTGCCAGCAGTTTACTAAGGGGGCGGGTGGCTTTCTTT.

This chain uses TRBV10-1 with TRBJ2-7; the match to TRBD1 covers 10 bases. V lost 6 bases, J lost 7 bases, and 9 bases stayed unmatched. Germline V lookup: CDR1 WNHNN, CDR2 SYGVQD (reference sequence). This CDR3 spans 14 amino acids. CDR3 region: CASSRDRGFGEQYF. The CDR3 coding sequence is TGCGCCAGCAGCAGGGACAGGGGTTTCGGTGAGCAGTACTTC.

The CDR3 sequence: CASSVGQSTDTQYF. The CDR3 region has the DNA TGTGCCAGCAGCGTGGGACAGTCCACAGATACGCAGTATTTT. This rearrangement joins TRBV5-5 to TRBJ2-3, with 7 bases fitting TRBD1. With 4 bases clipped from V and 2 bases from J, the junction kept 4 bases outside the gene matches. The CDR3 runs to 14 residues. Germline V gives CDR1 SGHKS, CDR2 YYEKEE (reference sequence).

The V call is TRBV29-1, the J call TRBJ2-7; D perhaps matches TRBD2 (6 bases). The CDR3 has 12 amino acids. Trimming stripped 4 bases from V and 6 bases from J, with 13 bases between. The V gene's germline CDR1 is SQVTM and CDR2 ANQGSEA. The CDR3 nucleotides are TGCAGCGTTGCGGAGGGTAATTTCGAGCAGTACTTC. This sequence encodes CSVAEGNFEQYF.

The chain couples TRBV19 to TRBJ1-1; the D is unclear. CDR3 length: 13 residues. Between the trimmed V and J ends, which lost 5 bases and 5 bases, there was a span of 12 bases. The germline V gene has CDR1 LNHDA and CDR2 SQIVND (reference sequence). The CDR3 DNA reads TGTGCCAGTAGTTCCCCCGGGCCGACTGAAGCTTTCTTT. It is translated as CASSSPGPTEAFF.

In its sample, this clone was seen a few times. V and J are TRBV25-1 and TRBJ1-2; D is undetermined. Germline assignment: CDR1 MGHDK and CDR2 SYGVNS. The V end lost 6 bases, the J end lost 8 bases, and 13 bases lay between the germline ends. The CDR3 has 12 amino acids. The chain's CDR3 is CASRGDPLGYTF. Written as DNA, the CDR3 is TGTGCCAGCAGGGGAGACCCGTTAGGCTACACCTTC.

The chain uses TRBV4-3 and TRBJ1-4; D is ambiguous. The V gene lost 0 bases and the J gene lost 7 bases, with 15 bases spanning the gap. Germline values: CDR1 LGHNA, CDR2 YSLEER. The CDR3 spans 16 residues. The CDR3 protein is CASSQEDRSRFEKLFF. The CDR3 DNA reads TGCGCCAGCAGCCAAGAAGACCGAAGTAGGTTTGAAAAACTGTTTTTT.

The sample holds one count of this clone. The genes are TRBV7-3 and TRBJ2-7; 10 positions agree with TRBD2. The CDR3 extends over 15 amino acids. Per the germline V gene, CDR1 is SGHTA and CDR2 is FQGTGA. V was pared by 2 bases and J by 6 bases, with 7 bases of the junction left unmatched. This CDR3 reads CASSLASGSFSEQYF. As DNA, the CDR3 is TGTGCCAGCAGCTTAGCTAGCGGGAGCTTCTCCGAGCAGTACTTC.

V and J are TRBV29-1 and TRBJ2-1; D is unclear. There are 10 residues in the CDR3. Deletions cut 4 bases from V and 5 bases from J, with 3 bases between. CDR1 is SQVTM, CDR2 ANQGSEA, per germline. DNA of the CDR3: TGCAGCGTTGGTAACAATGAGCAGTTCTTC. Amino acids: CSVGNNEQFF.

V usage is TRBV5-4 and J usage is TRBJ1-2; perhaps TRBD1 as D (5 bases). This CDR3 is 15 amino acids long. The V end lost 3 bases, the J end lost 0 bases, and 12 bases lay between the germline ends. Germline V gene sequence: CDR1 SGHNT, CDR2 YYREEE (reference sequence). The CDR3 nucleotides read TGTGCCAGCAGCTCGCAGGGACCGGCTAACTATGGCTACACCTTC. Amino acid sequence: CASSSQGPANYGYTF.

The gene calls are TRBV28 and TRBJ2-3, with 10 bases matching TRBD2. The CDR3 consists of 13 residues. Germline assignment: CDR1 MDHEN and CDR2 SYDVKM. Trimming at V came to 4 bases and at J to 5 bases, leaving 0 bases not matched to a gene. The CDR3 DNA is TGTGCCAGCAGTTCTAGCGGGAGAGATACGCAGTATTTT. As protein: CASSSSGRDTQYF.

V gene TRBV5-1 combines with J gene TRBJ1-1; D may be TRBD1 (6 bases). The CDR3 is 14 residues long. Between the trimmed V and J ends, which lost 4 bases and 3 bases, there was a span of 13 bases. CDR1 and CDR2 (germline): SGHRS, YFSETQ. This CDR3 is CASSPGTTYTEAFF. Here the CDR3 DNA reads TGCGCCAGCAGCCCGGGGACAACCTACACTGAAGCTTTCTTT.

The J gene is TRBJ2-7, the V gene TRBV28; perhaps TRBD2 as D (5 bases). This CDR3 is built from 15 residues. V lost 2 bases and J 5 bases, leaving 16 bases between the germline ends. Germline loops: CDR1 MDHEN, CDR2 SYDVKM. The CDR3 here is CASSLGSGVEHEQYF. The CDR3 DNA sequence: TGTGCCAGCAGTTTAGGGAGCGGAGTGGAACACGAGCAGTACTTC.

This rearrangement joins TRBV19 to TRBJ2-7; D gene uncertain. Trimming stripped 0 bases from V and 0 bases from J, with 18 bases between. CDR3 length: 18 amino acids. Germline V lookup: CDR1 LNHDA, CDR2 SQIVND (reference sequence). The CDR3 reads CASSIEAHPGTSSYEQYF. CDR3 sequence (DNA): TGTGCCAGTAGTATAGAAGCCCACCCAGGAACCAGCTCCTACGAGCAGTACTTC.

V and J are TRBV6-5 and TRBJ2-1; 7 bases are a match to TRBD2. The CDR3 contains 15 residues. CDR1 and CDR2 from the germline V gene are MNHEY and SVGAGI. V was pared by 6 bases and J by 7 bases, with 12 bases of the junction left unmatched. This CDR3 reads CASRSLAVQRNEQFF. In DNA form, the CDR3 reads TGTGCCAGCAGATCTCTAGCGGTCCAACGGAATGAGCAGTTCTTC.

In this sample, this clone turned up a few times. The chain couples TRBV30 to TRBJ1-2; D remains ambiguous. The CDR3 totals 16 residues. Germline V gene sequence: CDR1 GTSNPN, CDR2 SVGIG (reference sequence). Between the trimmed V and J ends, which lost 0 bases and 2 bases, there was a span of 16 bases. The CDR3 DNA is TGTGCCTGGAGTGTACTGGGAGGGTATACAAACTATGGCTACACCTTC. Encoded protein: CAWSVLGGYTNYGYTF.